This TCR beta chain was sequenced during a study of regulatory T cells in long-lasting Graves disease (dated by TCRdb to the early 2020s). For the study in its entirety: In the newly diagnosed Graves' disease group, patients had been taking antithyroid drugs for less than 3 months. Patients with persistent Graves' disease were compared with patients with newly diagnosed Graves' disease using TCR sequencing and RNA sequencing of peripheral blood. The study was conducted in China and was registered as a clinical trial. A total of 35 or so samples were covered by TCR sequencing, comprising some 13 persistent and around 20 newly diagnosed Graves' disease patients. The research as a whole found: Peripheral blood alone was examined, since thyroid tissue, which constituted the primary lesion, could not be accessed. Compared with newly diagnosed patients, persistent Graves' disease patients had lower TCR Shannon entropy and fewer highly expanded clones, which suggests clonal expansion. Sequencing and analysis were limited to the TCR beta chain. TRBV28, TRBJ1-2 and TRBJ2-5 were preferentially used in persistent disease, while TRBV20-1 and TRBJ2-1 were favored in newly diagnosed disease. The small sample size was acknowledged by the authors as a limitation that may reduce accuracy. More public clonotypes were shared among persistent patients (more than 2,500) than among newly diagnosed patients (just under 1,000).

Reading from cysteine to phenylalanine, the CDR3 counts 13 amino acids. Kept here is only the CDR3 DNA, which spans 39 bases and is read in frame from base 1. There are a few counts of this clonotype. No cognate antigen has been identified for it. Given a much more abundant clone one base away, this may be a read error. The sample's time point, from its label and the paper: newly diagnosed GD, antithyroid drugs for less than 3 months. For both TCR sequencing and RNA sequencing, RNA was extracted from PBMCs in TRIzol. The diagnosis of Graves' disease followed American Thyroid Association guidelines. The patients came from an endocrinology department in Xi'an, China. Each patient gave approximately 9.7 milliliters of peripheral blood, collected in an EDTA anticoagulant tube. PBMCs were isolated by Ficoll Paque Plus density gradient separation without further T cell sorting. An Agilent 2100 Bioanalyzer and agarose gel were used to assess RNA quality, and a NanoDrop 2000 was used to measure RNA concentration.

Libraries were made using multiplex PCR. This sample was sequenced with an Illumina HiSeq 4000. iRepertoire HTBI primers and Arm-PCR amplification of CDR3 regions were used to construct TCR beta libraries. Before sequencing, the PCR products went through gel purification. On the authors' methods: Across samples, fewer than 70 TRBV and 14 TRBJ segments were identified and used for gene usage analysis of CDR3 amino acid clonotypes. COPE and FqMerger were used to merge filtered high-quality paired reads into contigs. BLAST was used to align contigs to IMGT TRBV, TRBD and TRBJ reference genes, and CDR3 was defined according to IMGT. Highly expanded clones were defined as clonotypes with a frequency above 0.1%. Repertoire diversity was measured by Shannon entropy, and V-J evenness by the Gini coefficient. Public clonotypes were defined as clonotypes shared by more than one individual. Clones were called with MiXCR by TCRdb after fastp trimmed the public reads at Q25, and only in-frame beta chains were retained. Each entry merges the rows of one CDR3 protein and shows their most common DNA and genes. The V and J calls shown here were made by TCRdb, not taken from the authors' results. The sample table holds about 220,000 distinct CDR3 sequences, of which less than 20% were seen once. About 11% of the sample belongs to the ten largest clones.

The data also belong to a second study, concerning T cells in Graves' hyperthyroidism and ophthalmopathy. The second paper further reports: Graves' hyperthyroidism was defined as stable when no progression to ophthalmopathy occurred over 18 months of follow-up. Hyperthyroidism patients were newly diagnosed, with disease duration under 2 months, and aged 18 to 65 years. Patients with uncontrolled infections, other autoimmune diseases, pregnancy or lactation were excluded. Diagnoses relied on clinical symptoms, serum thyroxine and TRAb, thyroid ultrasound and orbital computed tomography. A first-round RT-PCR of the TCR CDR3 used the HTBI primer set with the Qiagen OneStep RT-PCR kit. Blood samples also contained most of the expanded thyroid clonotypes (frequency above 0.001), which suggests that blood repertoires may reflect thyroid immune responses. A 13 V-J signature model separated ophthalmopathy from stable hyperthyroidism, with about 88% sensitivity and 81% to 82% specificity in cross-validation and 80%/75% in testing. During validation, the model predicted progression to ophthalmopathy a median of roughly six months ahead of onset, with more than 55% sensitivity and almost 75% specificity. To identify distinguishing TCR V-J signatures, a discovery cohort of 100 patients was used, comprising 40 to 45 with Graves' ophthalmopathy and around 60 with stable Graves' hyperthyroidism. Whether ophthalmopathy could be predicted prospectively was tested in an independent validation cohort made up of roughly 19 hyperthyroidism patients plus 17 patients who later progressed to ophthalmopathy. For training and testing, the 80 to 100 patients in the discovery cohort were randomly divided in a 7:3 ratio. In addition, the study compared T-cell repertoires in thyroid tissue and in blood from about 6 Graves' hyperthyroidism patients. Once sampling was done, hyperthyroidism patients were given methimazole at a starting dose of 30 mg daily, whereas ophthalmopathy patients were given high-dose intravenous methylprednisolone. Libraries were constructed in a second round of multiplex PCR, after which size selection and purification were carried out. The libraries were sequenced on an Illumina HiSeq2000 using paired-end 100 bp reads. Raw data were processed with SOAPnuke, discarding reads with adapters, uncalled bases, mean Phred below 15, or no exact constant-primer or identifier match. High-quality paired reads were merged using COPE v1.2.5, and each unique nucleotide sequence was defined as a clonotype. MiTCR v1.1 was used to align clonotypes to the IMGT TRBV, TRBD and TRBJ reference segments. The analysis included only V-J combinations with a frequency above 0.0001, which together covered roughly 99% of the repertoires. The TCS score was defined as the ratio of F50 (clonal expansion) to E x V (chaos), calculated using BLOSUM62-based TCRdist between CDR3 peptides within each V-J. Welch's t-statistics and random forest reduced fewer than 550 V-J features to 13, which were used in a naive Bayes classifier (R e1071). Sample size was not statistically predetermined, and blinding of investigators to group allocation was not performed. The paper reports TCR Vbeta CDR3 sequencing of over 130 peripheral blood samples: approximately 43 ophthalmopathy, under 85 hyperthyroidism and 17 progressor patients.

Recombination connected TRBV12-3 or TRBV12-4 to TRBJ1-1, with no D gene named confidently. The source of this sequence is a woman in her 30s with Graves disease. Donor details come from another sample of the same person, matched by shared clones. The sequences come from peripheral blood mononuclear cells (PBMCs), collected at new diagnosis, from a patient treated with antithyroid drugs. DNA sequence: TGTGCCAGCAGCCTACAGCCGAACACTGAAGCTCTCTTT. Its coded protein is CASSLQPNTEALF.